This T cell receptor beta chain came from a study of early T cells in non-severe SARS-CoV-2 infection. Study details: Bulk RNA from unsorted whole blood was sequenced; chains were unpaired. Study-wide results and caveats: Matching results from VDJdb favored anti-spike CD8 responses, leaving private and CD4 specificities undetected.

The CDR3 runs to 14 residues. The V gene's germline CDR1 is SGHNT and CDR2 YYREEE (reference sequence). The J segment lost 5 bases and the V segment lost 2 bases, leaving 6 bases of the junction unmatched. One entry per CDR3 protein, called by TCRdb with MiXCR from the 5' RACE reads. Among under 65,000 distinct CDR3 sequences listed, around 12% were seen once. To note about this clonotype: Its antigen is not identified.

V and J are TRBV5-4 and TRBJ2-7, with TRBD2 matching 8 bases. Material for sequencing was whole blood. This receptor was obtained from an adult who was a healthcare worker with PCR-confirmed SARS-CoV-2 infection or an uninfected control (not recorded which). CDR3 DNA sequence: TGTGCCAGCAGCTTAAGCGGGAGTTTCCACGAGCAGTACTTC. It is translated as CASSLSGSFHEQYF.